Detailed here is one TCR beta chain. This clonotype has at least ten counts. The specificity of this receptor is unknown. No much larger clone is present one base from it, and per-base qualities are unavailable. The 35 to 40 donors, aged about 6 to 100 years, were systemically healthy Caucasian individuals from Russia. Each donor gave around 9.9 milliliters of peripheral blood, collected into EDTA-treated Vacutainer tubes. Ficoll-Paque density-gradient centrifugation was used to isolate PBMCs, with at least 7 million per sample. Total RNA, at least 6 micrograms per sample, was extracted from PBMCs with Trizol reagent. Naive CD45RAhigh/CD27high T cell percentages were measured by flow cytometry on a PBMC aliquot from every donor. The library was prepared using 5' RACE. The reads were generated on an Illumina HiSeq 2500. The second PCR ran for roughly 7 to 12 cycles and used a J-beta primer mix along with a sample-barcoded 5' primer. Each TCR beta cDNA molecule received a unique molecular identifier from a template-switch 5' adaptor carrying 12 random nucleotides. Each sample yielded at least 3 million CDR3-containing paired-end reads. First-strand cDNA synthesis was performed from all RNA using the Mint cDNA synthesis kit, with priming by a TRBC-specific oligonucleotide. Following uracil-DNA glycosylase treatment, all cDNA underwent a first 18-cycle PCR with the universal primers M1SS and BC2_uni_R. In the paper's pipeline: For normalization, 1 million high-quality reads, each with a distinct molecular identifier, were randomly selected from each sample. Instead of being binned into consensus sequences, reads with shared molecular identifiers were discarded. CDR3 identification, clonotype clustering and error correction used MiTCR with a Q25 quality threshold and the strictest error-elimination algorithm. A nonparametric unseen species model with Euler transformation was used to estimate lower-bound total TCR beta diversity. TCRdb redid the processing of the public reads, applying fastp at Q25 and MiXCR, and retained in-frame beta chains. Entries are consolidated by CDR3 protein sequence, retaining the most common genes and DNA. The V and J calls and clone size come from TCRdb's table, not from the authors' own analysis. Present in this sample are about 650,000 distinct CDR3 sequences, 52% of which were seen just once. The ten largest clonotypes hold around an eighth of the sample.

The data were taken from a study of blood T cells in healthy people across ages (dated by TCRdb to the mid-2010s). With respect to the entire study: In model experiments, template switching captured about one uniquely barcoded TCR beta cDNA molecule for every two T cells. Donors of different ages were randomly distributed across sequencing lanes to avoid experimental bias. Age-related changes in TCR beta repertoire diversity were measured in the study by deep sequencing normalized with unique cDNA molecular identifiers. The donors were split into four age groups: young (average about 16 years), middle-aged (roughly 40), aged (about 62) and long-lived (over 75). The study analyzed two additional independent replicas of 1 million unique cDNA reads from the same blood draw for two donors, one aged 18 to 29 and one aged 80 or older. Results and caveats for the whole study, not just this receptor: Estimates of total diversity based on one million sequenced T cells were considered lower bounds and underestimates. Compared with the aged group, the long-lived group had more naive CD4+ T cells, fewer expanded clones and increased TCR diversity, suggesting age selection. Donor CMV infection status was unknown, potentially confounding age-related changes in expanded clonotypes. Since profiling was done on bulk unsorted PBMCs, naive and antigen-experienced compartments could not be conclusively compared. There was a strong correlation between observed TCR beta diversity and the percentage of naive T cells measured by flow cytometry. As age increased, observed TCR beta diversity per million T cells dropped in a roughly linear way, and a significant reduction was already evident by age roughly 40.

The germline V gene provides CDR1 SGDLS and CDR2 YYNGEE. From V the trimming removes 2 bases and from J it removes 5 bases, while the gene matches leave 2 bases of the junction unaccounted for. The CDR3 contains 13 residues, cysteine and phenylalanine counted. Kept here is only the CDR3 DNA, which spans 39 bases and is read in frame from base 1. The sequencing input was blood. This chain is built from TRBV9 and TRBJ2-5, and 8 junction bases match TRBD1. The source is a woman of 80 years or more in good health. CDR3 region: CASSVWTGETQYF. The DNA reads TGTGCCAGCAGCGTTTGGACAGGGGAGACCCAGTACTTC.